Presented here are 20 T cell receptor beta chains from one specimen sequenced in a study of T cells in Graves' hyperthyroidism and ophthalmopathy. TCR beta CDR3 regions were amplified from RNA. Primed by the HTBI set, a first-round RT-PCR was run on the TCR CDR3. TCRdb re-analysed the multiplex PCR reads in MiXCR, keeping a single row per CDR3 protein. The table includes hundreds of thousands of distinct CDR3 sequences, less than 25% detected once. Input material: blood. Source of these receptors: a man aged 30-40 years with Graves' ophthalmopathy.

V is TRBV6-2 or TRBV6-3 and J is TRBJ2-7, with TRBD1 as a possible D gene (6 bases). The CDR3 is 17 residues long. Per germline, CDR1 MNHEY and CDR2 SVGEGT. V lost 0 bases to trimming and J lost 2 bases, with 17 bases between them. The CDR3 DNA reads TGTGCCAGCAGTTACTCGATCCGGGCCAGGGGAACCTACGAGCAGTACTTC. It translates to CASSYSIRARGTYEQYF.

This clonotype has a handful of counts. The chain is built from TRBV7-8 and TRBJ2-6; D might be TRBD1 (5 bases). Germline V gene sequence: CDR1 SGHVS, CDR2 FQNEAQ. The V end lost 6 bases, the J end lost 0 bases, and 18 bases lay between the germline ends. The length of the CDR3 is 18 residues. The CDR3 here is CASRLQALGLSGANVLTF. CDR3 coding DNA: TGTGCCAGCAGGTTACAGGCACTTGGGCTCTCTGGGGCCAACGTCCTGACTTTC.

The chain employs TRBV6-1 and TRBJ2-3; no clear D. The CDR3 runs 15 residues. V lost 6 bases and J 0 bases, leaving 13 bases between the germline ends. CDR1 is MNHNS, CDR2 SASEGT, per germline. For the CDR3, the DNA is TGTGCCAGCAGCCCCCTCTCCTCAAGCACAGATACGCAGTATTTT. Its protein product is CASSPLSSSTDTQYF.

This clonotype was observed a handful of times. The gene calls are TRBV7-6 and TRBJ2-1, with TRBD2 matching 9 bases. The germline V gene has CDR1 SGHVS and CDR2 FNYEAQ. J gave up 7 bases and V 11 bases, and 12 bases lay outside the gene matches. The length of the CDR3 is 14 residues. CDR3 residues: CAGSAGGWGNEQFF. The CDR3 region has the DNA TGTGCCGGTAGTGCGGGAGGGTGGGGAAATGAGCAGTTCTTC.

This clonotype was detected only a few times. In DNA, the CDR3 is TGTGCCAGCAGCCCCGGGTCTCTCGGCTACGAGCAGTACTTC. Encoded protein: CASSPGSLGYEQYF. This chain uses TRBV7-9 with TRBJ2-7; D call uncertain. The CDR3 runs to 14 residues. Germline V gene lookup returns CDR1 SEHNR and CDR2 FQNEAQ (reference sequence). Trimming took 5 bases from V and 3 from J, leaving 14 bases between them.

This chain links TRBV6-1 with TRBJ1-1; D is undetermined. V lost 5 bases and J 0 bases, leaving 7 bases between the germline ends. Per germline, CDR1 MNHNS and CDR2 SASEGT. The CDR3 consists of 13 residues. CDR3 amino acids: CASSWAVNTEAFF. CDR3 nucleotide sequence: TGTGCCAGCAGTTGGGCTGTGAACACTGAAGCTTTCTTT.

This clonotype was seen a few times. V usage is TRBV28 and J usage is TRBJ1-5, with a weak D call TRBD1 (6 bases). CDR3 length: 15 amino acids. CDR1 and CDR2 (germline): MDHEN, SYDVKM. Between the trimmed V and J ends, which lost 2 bases and 4 bases, there was a span of 12 bases. The CDR3 protein is CASSLGGLANQPQHF. The CDR3 region has the DNA TGTGCCAGCAGTTTAGGGGGGCTGGCAAATCAGCCCCAGCATTTT.

The chain couples TRBV28 to TRBJ2-5; unclear D gene. From germline, CDR1 is MDHEN and CDR2 SYDVKM. Trimming stripped 1 base from V and 1 base from J, with 13 bases between. CDR3 length equals 16 residues. The CDR3 region is CASSLFRPPTQETQYF. The CDR3 DNA is TGTGCCAGCAGTTTATTTCGCCCGCCGACCCAAGAGACCCAGTACTTC. The whole variable domain, filled in from reference TRBV28 and TRBJ2-5, reads DVKVTQSSRYLVKRTGEKVFLECVQDMDHENMFWYRQDPGLGLRLIYFSYDVKMKEKGDIPEGYSVSREKKERFSLILESASTNQTSMYLCASSLFRPPTQETQYFGPGTRLLVL.

The sample holds a few counts of this clonotype. The chain recombines TRBV6-1 with TRBJ2-3, with D possibly called TRBD1 or TRBD2 (7 bases each). The CDR3 spans 14 residues. Trimming cost V 5 bases and J 6 bases, with 15 bases left between them. Germline-derived CDR1 and CDR2 are MNHNS and SASEGT. This chain's CDR3 is CASSPRGGSDTQYF. The CDR3 DNA is TGTGCCAGCAGTCCCAGGGGGGGTTCGGATACGCAGTATTTT.

This clonotype was counted ten times or more. The rearrangement joins TRBV6-1 to TRBJ2-1, with D uncertain. With 8 bases removed from V and 0 bases from J, the gap between germline ends came to 8 bases. The CDR3 consists of 13 residues. Per germline, CDR1 MNHNS and CDR2 SASEGT. The CDR3 bases are TGTGCCAGCGGGATGAGCTCCTACAATGAGCAGTTCTTC. This translates into CASGMSSYNEQFF.

The gene calls are TRBV7-6 and TRBJ2-3; TRBD2 matches 11 bases. The CDR3 is 16 residues long. In germline, CDR1 is SGHVS, CDR2 FNYEAQ. Losses at the gene ends were 1 base for V and 5 bases for J; bases not matched to a gene: 5. The CDR3 nucleotides are TGTGCCAGCAGCTTAGAACTAGCGGGAGTAGGAGATACGCAGTATTTT. This translates into CASSLELAGVGDTQYF.

This clonotype was seen a few times. V gene TRBV20-1 combines with J gene TRBJ1-2; D is perhaps TRBD1 (6 bases). V was trimmed by 0 bases and J by 8 bases, leaving 19 bases between them. The germline V gene has CDR1 DFQATT and CDR2 SNEGSKA (reference sequence). The CDR3 loop spans 15 amino acids. The CDR3 coding sequence is TGCAGTGCTAGAGACCGCGGACAGACGAAATACGGCTACACCTTC. Protein product: CSARDRGQTKYGYTF.

V usage is TRBV7-3 and J usage is TRBJ2-7, with 9 bases matching TRBD1. CDR3 size: 18 residues. V was clipped by 4 bases and J by 1 base; unmatched bases: 14. CDR1 SGHTA and CDR2 FQGTGA come from the germline V gene. CDR3 bases: TGTGCCAGCAGCTCACGGACAGGGGACCATGTGAAGTCCTACGAGCAGTACTTC. Its translation is CASSSRTGDHVKSYEQYF.

This clonotype was observed a handful of times. This sequence joins TRBV29-1 and TRBJ1-1, with TRBD1 as a possible D gene (5 bases). Trimming took off 3 bases at V and 5 bases at J, with 7 bases between the two ends. Germline CDR1 and CDR2: SQVTM and ANQGSEA. CDR3 size: 11 residues. The CDR3 bases are TGCAGCGTTGAGGGGGATACTGAAGCTTTCTTT. Its translation is CSVEGDTEAFF.

V gene TRBV2 combines with J gene TRBJ2-1; 9 nucleotides match TRBD1. Germline V gives CDR1 SNHLY, CDR2 FYNNEI. The CDR3 extends over 15 amino acids. The junction had 3 bases not matched to a gene; V was cut back by 3 bases and J by 3 bases. The CDR3, as DNA: TGTGCCAGCAGTGAGGACAGGGGAGGCTACAATGAGCAGTTCTTC. Its translation is CASSEDRGGYNEQFF.

Of note for this clonotype: The junction does not match germline at one end; this may be a read error. The rearrangement uses TRBV20-1 and TRBJ1-1, with D possibly TRBD1 on 5 matching bases. The CDR3 loop spans 15 amino acids. The germline CDR1 and CDR2 sequences are DFQATT and SNEGSKA (reference sequence). CDR3 sequence reads: CSARDAAGMNPEAFF. As DNA, the CDR3 is TGCAGTGCTAGAGATGCGGCAGGGATGAACCCTGAAGCTTTCTTT.

The rearrangement links TRBV14 to TRBJ2-2; 8 bases match TRBD2. J lost 7 bases, V lost 4 bases, and 11 bases had no gene match. Germline CDR1 and CDR2: SGHDN and FVKESK. The CDR3 spans 16 residues. The DNA for the CDR3 is TGTGCCAGCAGCCCTCGGGAGGGCCGACGATACGGGGAGCTGTTTTTT. Translation gives CASSPREGRRYGELFF.

This clonotype was found many times. This chain uses TRBV11-2 with TRBJ2-1, with 10 bases aligning to TRBD2. Germline V lookup: CDR1 SGHAT, CDR2 FQNNGV. Trimming at V came to 5 bases and at J to 6 bases, leaving 10 bases not matched to a gene. This CDR3 has 16 amino acids. CDR3 protein: CASSETSTSGFNEQFF. As DNA, the CDR3 is TGTGCCAGCAGCGAAACATCGACTAGCGGGTTCAATGAGCAGTTCTTC.

Notes on this clonotype: Being one base from a much bigger clone, this may be a read error. V gene TRBV28 combines with J gene TRBJ2-3, with D possibly being TRBD2 (6 bases). Germline CDR1 MDHEN, CDR2 SYDVKM. The CDR3 runs 15 residues. CDR3 DNA sequence: TGTGCCGGCAGTACACACGGGACTCCCACAGATACGCAGTATTTT. Its protein product is CAGSTHGTPTDTQYF.

This clonotype was seen at least ten times. The chain combines TRBV5-8 with TRBJ2-1; D not resolved. Trimming took off 5 bases at V and 6 bases at J, with 9 bases between the two ends. The germline CDR1 and CDR2 sequences are SGHTS and YDEGEE. The CDR3 is made up of 12 amino acids. The CDR3 DNA follows: TGTGCCAGCAGTGCCGCGGCCAATGAGCAGTTCTTC. The encoded protein is CASSAAANEQFF.